This T cell receptor beta chain was sequenced in a study of blood T cell repertoires in COVID-19. In this sample, this clone turned up once. Original processing notes: Nucleated cell number was recorded as an estimate derived from reference gene primer amplification. Assay used: immunoSEQ multiplex PCR; TCRdb lists only in-frame clones, some missing. The DNA gave D and trimming, while V, J and clone size come from that table. The data hold some 150,000 clones, with around 82% observed a single time. This CDR3 has 14 residues. Germline trimming cut 4 bases from V and 2 bases from J; bases unmatched to any gene: 5. Germline V gives CDR1 GTSNPN, CDR2 SVGIG (reference sequence).

The specimen sequenced was peripheral blood. J is TRBJ2-7 and V is TRBV30; 10 bases are a match to TRBD1. The TCR sequence derives from a man in his sixties who had recovered from COVID-19. The CDR3 nucleotides read TGTGCCTGGAACGAAGACAGGGGGCCCTACGAGCAGTACTTC. It codes for CAWNEDRGPYEQYF. Full variable domain (missing parts from reference TRBV30 and TRBJ2-7): SQTIHQWPATLVQPVGSPLSLECTVEGTSNPNLYWYRQAAGRGLQLLFYSVGIGQISSEVPQNLSASRPQDRQFILSSKKLLLSDSGFYLCAWNEDRGPYEQYFGPGTRLTVT.